The source of this T cell receptor beta chain is a study of PD-1 blockade in classical Hodgkin lymphoma (dated by TCRdb to between 2020 and 2021). For the study in its entirety: Nivolumab dosing was 3 mg/kg intravenously every 2 weeks, continuing until either disease progression or unacceptable toxicity. The study used CyTOF and TCR beta sequencing to define a peripheral blood immune signature of response to PD-1 blockade in classical Hodgkin lymphoma. Here is what the overall study found, with its caveats: Patients starting nivolumab less than 1 year after ASCT had lower diversity and were excluded from later analyses to avoid confounding by immune reconstitution. Only a single clinical trial cohort was studied, and what caused the repertoire differences, possibly disease activity or prior therapy, remained undefined. A significant rise by C4D1 was seen in CD4+ but not CD8+ TCR diversity (p=0.0027 vs p=0.16), with the rise being most apparent in complete responders (p=0.02). Trial patients achieving complete response had baseline diversity similar to newly diagnosed patients, whereas partial responders and progressors had significantly lower diversity. Baseline TCR diversity was reported as lower in newly diagnosed patients than in healthy donors, and lower still in relapsed/refractory patients.

Reading the label with the study, this specimen's time point is: cycle 4 day 1 (C4D1), after more than five weeks of nivolumab. Every trial patient had relapsed following autologous stem cell transplantation, and prior brentuximab vedotin exposure was what differed among cohorts A, B and C. The trial cohort was composed of approximately 60 patients with relapsed/refractory classical Hodgkin lymphoma, for whom complete response, partial response or progressive disease was recorded as best overall response. Single-agent nivolumab was administered to trial patients in the multi-cohort phase II CheckMate 205 trial. An independent review committee assessed best overall response by applying the 2007 International Working Group response criteria. Trial PBMCs were collected immediately before nivolumab initiation (C1D1) and during therapy at cycle 2 day 1 and cycle 4 day 1. Peripheral blood was collected in 8 mL Vacutainer Cell Preparation Tubes, from which PBMCs were isolated by centrifugation and then cryopreserved.

For CDR1 and CDR2, the germline V gene lists SQVTM and ANQGSEA. V is cut back by 5 bases and J by 8 bases, with 12 bases in the junction unmatched. Measured from the cysteine to the phenylalanine, the CDR3 is 14 residues long. Only the CDR3 region is kept as DNA, spanning 42 bases read in frame from base 1. To note about this clone: Its recognized antigen is unknown. The record has no base qualities; no much larger clone is one base away.

The Qiagen DNeasy kit was used to extract genomic DNA both from unsorted PBMCs and from the negatively selected CD4+ and CD8+ fractions. TCR beta CDR3 regions were subjected to amplification by immunoSEQ multiplex PCR with primers that anneal to V and J segments. A synthetic immune receptor repertoire was used to minimize amplification bias, and remaining bias was computationally removed after sequencing. As for the authors' bioinformatics: Custom Python scripts were used to quantify repertoire diversity as the Shannon entropy index. Unsorted, CD4+ and CD8+ repertoires were analyzed separately, except in combined analyses where CD4+ and CD8+ sequences were merged in silico. A clone counted as expanded when the clone's frequency after treatment rose at least 2-fold relative to C1D1, and clones undetected at baseline were given a pseudocount of 0.5. Singleton clones were defined as clones with 0 or 1 copy at C1D1, and non-singleton clones were defined as clones with 2 or more copies. Clones expanded in unsorted samples were annotated as CD4+, CD8+ or unknown by matching protein sequences in sorted samples from the same patient. Wilcoxon tests on paired samples were used to test changes in diversity from C1D1 to C4D1. The source is immuneACCESS, and TCRdb retained only in-frame sequences with V and J called. Part of the clones is not carried over; for the studies checked, unresolved V genes explain less than half of this, and the remainder is unexplained. V and J calls and clone size are those listed in that table; D and trimming were worked out from the DNA. Within this sample are about 90,000 clones, with 75% to 85% of them counted one time only. 17% of the sample comes from the top ten.

The rearrangement joined TRBV29-1 to TRBJ2-1, with 7 junctional bases fitting TRBD2. This clonotype was sampled from a human donor with classical Hodgkin lymphoma. The sequenced sample was peripheral blood mononuclear cells (PBMCs), obtained before the fourth cycle of nivolumab. Read as DNA, the sequence is TGCAGCGTTTTCCCTCGGGGGGAGTACGATGAGCAGTTCTTC. This sequence encodes CSVFPRGEYDEQFF.